This T cell receptor beta chain was captured in a study of blood T cell repertoires in COVID-19. With 4 bases removed from V and 0 bases from J, the gap between germline ends came to 14 bases. Germline CDR1 and CDR2: SGHDT and YYEEEE. This CDR3 region has 17 residues. TCRdb's table, derived via immunoSEQ multiplex PCR, lists solely in-frame clones and lacks some. The repertoire includes about 17,000 clones, 85% to 95% of them detected once, and about 6% sits in the top ten. This TCR derives from a human donor in a cohort sampled during active COVID-19. Sequencing input: peripheral blood. The chain couples TRBV5-6 to TRBJ1-6, with D maybe TRBD1 (5 bases). CDR3 nucleotide sequence: TGTGCCAGCAGCCCGGGACTGCCTAGCTCCTATAATTCACCCCTCCACTTT. This gives the protein CASSPGLPSSYNSPLHF.